These 12 T cell receptor beta chains originate from one sample sequenced in a study of blood T cell repertoires in COVID-19 (TCRdb year 2020). The protocol used for the library was the immunoSEQ multiplex PCR assay. TCRdb provides this immuneACCESS table in a form limited to in-frame rearrangements. Some clones are lacking; in checked studies, under half of them reflect an unresolved V gene, and why the rest are absent is not known. This sample has approximately 26,000 clones in its table, and 90% to 95% of those were observed once. The ten largest clones add up to 2.1% of the sample. The sample comprised peripheral blood. The receptors here all came from a human donor in a cohort sampled during active COVID-19.

With regard to this clone: The germline gene is not matched at one end of the junction; a read error may be the cause. The chain carries TRBV7-9 and TRBJ2-5; 8 bases map to TRBD1. The germline CDR1 and CDR2 sequences are SEHNR and FQNEAQ (reference sequence). This CDR3 has 12 amino acids. The CDR3 loop reads CAGRGPGGTQYF. CDR3 DNA: TGTGCCGGCAGGGGGCCCGGTGGGACCCAGTACTTC.

The genes are TRBV9 and TRBJ2-5; 8 bases match TRBD1. The V gene end was trimmed by 4 bases and the J gene end by 5 bases; junction bases not matched to a gene: 10. The CDR3 has 15 residues. The germline CDR1 and CDR2 sequences are SGDLS and YYNGEE. The DNA for the CDR3 is TGTGCCAGCAGCCCGACAGGGGAGAGGAGGGAGACCCAGTACTTC. Its protein product is CASSPTGERRETQYF.

This sequence joins TRBV11-3 and TRBJ1-1, with a weak D call TRBD1 (6 bases). The V gene lost 5 bases and the J gene lost 2 bases, with 9 bases spanning the gap. Germline V gene lookup returns CDR1 SGHNT and CDR2 YENEEA. This CDR3 has 13 residues. The CDR3 DNA sequence: TGTGCCAGCAGCGTGACAGGTAACACTGAAGCTTTCTTT. Protein product: CASSVTGNTEAFF.

The count of this clone is one. The chain carries TRBV30 and TRBJ1-2; tentative D call: TRBD1 (6 bases). The CDR3 contains 13 residues. CDR1 GTSNPN and CDR2 SVGIG come from the germline V gene (reference sequence). V lost 0 bases and J 7 bases, leaving 12 bases between the germline ends. CDR3 bases: TGTGCCTGGAGTGTCCAGGGGTTGATTGGCTACACCTTC. Translation: CAWSVQGLIGYTF.

This clone occurred once. One junction end disagrees with the germline gene, perhaps due to a read error. Distinct nucleotide sequences in the sample also encode this CDR3. V is TRBV5-4 and J is TRBJ2-7; 7 bases are shared with TRBD1. From germline, CDR1 is SGHNT and CDR2 YYREEE (reference sequence). The CDR3 is 16 residues long. For the CDR3, the DNA is TGTGCCAGCAGCTCGTCGTCCGACAGGGTGGGATACGAACAGTACTTC. Its translation: CASSSSSDRVGYEQYF. The whole variable domain, filled in from reference TRBV5-4 and TRBJ2-7, reads ETGVTQSPTHLIKTRGQQVTLRCSSQSGHNTVSWYQQALGQGPQFIFQYYREEENGRGNFPPRFSGLQFPNYSSELNVNALELDDSALYLCASSSSSDRVGYEQYFGPGTRLTVT.

V gene TRBV27 combines with J gene TRBJ1-2, with D tentatively TRBD1 (6 bases). Trimming pared 2 bases from V and 2 bases from J, leaving 18 bases between. This CDR3 contains 17 residues. CDR1 MNHEY and CDR2 SMNVEV come from the germline V gene (reference sequence). The CDR3 bases are TGTGCCAGCAGTTTAACGGCGGCACAGGGCTTAAACTATGGCTACACCTTC. Residues: CASSLTAAQGLNYGYTF.

The J gene is TRBJ1-1, the V gene TRBV6-1; 9 nucleotides agree with TRBD1. With V trimmed by 3 bases and J by 11 bases, 16 bases remained unmatched. Per germline, CDR1 MNHNS and CDR2 SASEGT. This CDR3 has 16 amino acids. CDR3: CASSDLLITGGLRAFF. CDR3 sequence (DNA): TGTGCCAGCAGTGACCTTCTAATTACAGGGGGCTTGCGGGCTTTCTTT.

The gene calls are TRBV30 and TRBJ2-7; a weak D match, TRBD2 (6 bases). Per the germline V gene, CDR1 is GTSNPN and CDR2 is SVGIG (reference sequence). The germline V and J ends were trimmed by 5 bases and 4 bases, with 18 bases remaining between them. The CDR3 runs 14 residues. CDR3 in amino acids: CAWGVGAGSYEQYF. DNA for the CDR3: TGTGCCTGGGGAGTCGGGGCGGGGAGTTACGAGCAGTACTTC.

V and J are TRBV5-1 and TRBJ2-5, with a possible D match to TRBD1 (5 bases). V was cut by 2 bases and J by 4 bases, with 12 bases left in between. The CDR3 has 14 residues. In germline, CDR1 is SGHRS, CDR2 YFSETQ. CDR3 protein: CASSLGQGPETQYF. DNA for the CDR3: TGCGCCAGCAGCTTAGGTCAGGGTCCAGAGACCCAGTACTTC.

J is TRBJ1-1 and V is TRBV2; 8 bases are shared with TRBD1. CDR1 is SNHLY, CDR2 FYNNEI, per germline. There are 14 residues in the CDR3. V lost 6 bases to trimming and J lost 8 bases; unmatched junction nucleotides: 11. The CDR3 loop reads CASSRDRNVLEAFF. In nucleotides, the CDR3 is TGTGCCAGCAGCAGGGACAGGAACGTGTTGGAAGCTTTCTTT.

This clone has just one count. The V gene is TRBV24-1, the J gene TRBJ1-1; TRBD1 aligns across 9 bases. Germline V lookup: CDR1 KGHDR, CDR2 SFDVKD. Trimming cost V 5 bases and J 1 base; bases outside gene matches: 7. The CDR3 loop spans 16 amino acids. The CDR3 DNA is TGTGCCACCAGTGGGGGGGACAGGGTGGGGAACACTGAAGCTTTCTTT. Translated, it gives CATSGGDRVGNTEAFF.

J is TRBJ2-1 and V is TRBV11-2; D may be TRBD2 (5 bases). Germline V CDR1 and CDR2: SGHAT, FQNNGV. The CDR3 totals 15 residues. V was trimmed by 4 bases and J by 5 bases, leaving 15 bases between them. The CDR3 nucleotides are TGTGCCAGCAGCTCCCCTAGCCGAAGAGACAATGAGCAGTTCTTC. Protein: CASSSPSRRDNEQFF.